Below are 14 T cell receptor beta chains sequenced from a single sample in a study of blood T cell repertoires in COVID-19. Assay used: immunoSEQ multiplex PCR; TCRdb lists only in-frame clones, some missing. The repertoire has about 300,000 clones, over 85% of them found once; the top ten carry 1.5% to 2%. Sequenced sample: peripheral blood. The source is a woman aged 30 to 39 with COVID-19, enrolled during active disease.

This chain links TRBV28 with TRBJ1-1; TRBD1 matches at 8 bases. V shed 6 bases and J 1 base; nucleotides not matched to a gene: 7. CDR3 length equals 15 residues. CDR1 MDHEN and CDR2 SYDVKM come from the germline V gene. The CDR3 loop reads CASRTLGQGNTEAFF. CDR3 DNA sequence: TGTGCCAGCAGAACTCTCGGACAGGGGAACACTGAAGCTTTCTTT.

This clone was counted a few times. The CDR3 nucleotides read TGTGCCAGCAGTGGAGTTTTGCACGAAAAACTGTTTTTT. Its translation: CASSGVLHEKLFF. This chain uses TRBV27 with TRBJ1-4; no firm D call. There are 13 residues in the CDR3. Germline CDR1 MNHEY, CDR2 SMNVEV (reference sequence). V was clipped by 5 bases and J by 8 bases, with 12 bases between them. Drawing the rest from reference TRBV27 and TRBJ1-4, the complete variable domain is EAQVTQNPRYLITVTGKKLTVTCSQNMNHEYMSWYRQDPGLGLRQIYYSMNVEVTDKGDVPEGYKVSRKEKRNFPLILESPSPNQTSLYFCASSGVLHEKLFFGSGTQLSVL.

This clone was counted a few times. This chain links TRBV5-1 with TRBJ2-7; D is unresolved. Trimming stripped 0 bases from V and 7 bases from J, with 11 bases between. Germline V CDR1 and CDR2: SGHRS, YFSETQ. The CDR3 contains 13 residues. The CDR3 DNA is TGCGCCAGCAGCTTGGCGCTGGCCAGGGAGCAGTACTTC. Its protein product is CASSLALAREQYF.

The chain is built from TRBV6-6 and TRBJ1-1; D gene uncertain. The CDR3 loop spans 13 amino acids. Germline V gene data show CDR1 as MNHNY and CDR2 as SVGAGI (reference sequence). V was trimmed by 2 bases and J by 2 bases, leaving 6 bases between them. DNA of the CDR3: TGTGCCAGCAGTTACATTTCTAACACTGAAGCTTTCTTT. As protein: CASSYISNTEAFF.

The chain recombines TRBV14 with TRBJ2-7; no reliable D call. Trimming cost V 0 bases and J 4 bases, with 25 bases left between them. The CDR3 has 19 residues. Germline V gene data show CDR1 as SGHDN and CDR2 as FVKESK. CDR3 protein: CASSQDYLQTLQATYEQYV. CDR3 in DNA: TGTGCCAGCAGCCAAGACTATCTGCAGACACTCCAGGCCACTTACGAGCAGTACGTC.

The chain uses TRBV21-1 and TRBJ2-7; the DNA was not used to check the table's D call, TRBD2. TRBV21-1 constitutes a pseudogene. This CDR3 has 15 amino acids. CDR3 residues: CASSKGRPVVYEQYV. The CDR3 region has the DNA TGTGCCAGCAGCAAAGGGAGGCCAGTAGTATACGAGCAGTACGTC.

The gene calls are TRBV27 and TRBJ1-6; TRBD1 aligns across 8 bases. CDR1 is MNHEY, CDR2 SMNVEV, per germline (reference sequence). The V segment lost 6 bases and the J segment 7 bases; nucleotides outside the gene matches: 8. The CDR3 consists of 15 residues. The DNA for the CDR3 is TGTGCCAGCAGACAAAGGACAGGGAGGAATTCACCCCTCCACTTT. It specifies CASRQRTGRNSPLHF.

The J gene is TRBJ1-2, the V gene TRBV20-1; D perhaps matches TRBD1 (5 bases). In germline, CDR1 is DFQATT, CDR2 SNEGSKA (reference sequence). This CDR3 comprises 11 residues. The V and J ends lost 4 bases and 6 bases respectively, with 9 bases between them. CDR3: CSANQGDGYTF. The CDR3 DNA follows: TGCAGTGCTAACCAGGGCGATGGCTACACCTTC.

This clone has only one observation. The chain has TRBV14 and TRBJ1-2; 7 bases are shared with TRBD1. The CDR3 loop spans 15 amino acids. V trimming: 4 bases; J trimming: 8 bases; junction bases outside the gene matches: 13. The germline gives CDR1 SGHDN, CDR2 FVKESK. The CDR3 bases are TGTGCCAGCAGCCCGGGATGGAGGGGGCGTCAAGGCTACACCTTC. Translating it yields CASSPGWRGRQGYTF.

The chain has TRBV10-3 and TRBJ1-6; unclear D gene. The V end was cut by 6 bases, the J end by 7 bases, with 10 bases between. Germline V gene data show CDR1 as ENHRY and CDR2 as SYGVKD. This CDR3 contains 13 residues. The CDR3 loop reads CAISRGENSPLHF. The CDR3, as DNA: TGTGCCATCAGCCGCGGAGAGAATTCACCCCTCCACTTT.

This chain's CDR3 is CASSAQGSYYQPQHF. The CDR3 DNA reads TGTGCCAGCAGCGCACAGGGGTCCTATTATCAGCCCCAGCATTTT. The chain uses TRBV2 and TRBJ1-5; TRBD1 agrees at 7 bases. The CDR3 extends over 15 amino acids. J gave up 5 bases and V 6 bases, and 10 bases lay outside the gene matches. Germline V gene lookup returns CDR1 SNHLY and CDR2 FYNNEI.

This sequence joins TRBV7-8 and TRBJ1-5; weak D call: TRBD1 (5 bases). Trimming shortened V by 3 bases and J by 5 bases, and 17 bases separated the two germline ends. Per the germline V gene, CDR1 is SGHVS and CDR2 is FQNEAQ. The CDR3 totals 16 residues. CDR3 coding DNA: TGTGCCAGCAGCTTTTCAGGGATCGGCAAAGATCAGCCCCAGCATTTT. It yields the protein CASSFSGIGKDQPQHF.

This clone was recorded only once. V is TRBV18 and J is TRBJ2-3; 13 bases align to TRBD2. With V trimmed by 1 base and J by 6 bases, 7 bases remained unmatched. Germline values: CDR1 KGHSH, CDR2 LQKENI. The CDR3 has 17 amino acids. CDR3 nucleotide sequence: TGTGCCAGCTCACCACGGACTAGCGGGGGCCTCCGGGATACGCAGTATTTT. Its protein product is CASSPRTSGGLRDTQYF. The full variable domain, with the rest looked up from reference TRBV18 and TRBJ2-3, is NAGVMQNPRHLVRRRGQEARLRCSPMKGHSHVYWYRQLPEEGLKFMVYLQKENIIDESGMPKERFSAEFPKEGPSILRIQQVVRGDSAAYFCASSPRTSGGLRDTQYFGPGTRLTVL.

The chain couples TRBV12-2 to TRBJ2-7; the listed D gene, TRBD1, was not tested against the DNA. TRBV12-2 constitutes a pseudogene. The CDR3 has 14 residues. CDR3 DNA: TGTGCAAGTCGCCCGACAGGGGGTACCTACGAGCAGTACGTC. Amino acid sequence: CASRPTGGTYEQYV.